Each of the 14 T cell receptor beta chains below was sequenced from the same sample in a study of spatial heterogeneity in lung cancer. Overall study findings and caveats: Expanded intratumoral alpha and beta TCR counts tracked tumor mutation counts.

TCRdb re-analysed the 5' RACE reads in MiXCR, keeping a single row per CDR3 protein. The table lists some 6,900 distinct CDR3 sequences, 14% of them singletons. This sample's time point: sample taken at primary tumor resection. Their cognate antigens are unknown. Here the sequenced sample was lung tumor tissue, taken at surgery. Source of these receptors: a male donor with early-stage non-small cell lung cancer.

A word on this clonotype: Because the library targeted alpha chains, this beta chain is an off-target read whose size means little. V usage is TRBV20-1 and J usage is TRBJ2-1; 14 nucleotides match TRBD2. Germline-derived CDR1 and CDR2 are DFQATT and SNEGSKA (reference sequence). V lost 5 bases, J lost 6 bases, and 6 bases stayed unmatched. This CDR3 contains 15 residues. As DNA, the CDR3 is TGCAGTGCTCTGCGACTAGCGGGAGGGCCCAATGAGCAGTTCTTC. Translation: CSALRLAGGPNEQFF.

In this sample, this clonotype is medium-sized. Being off target in a library aimed at alpha chains, this beta chain has a size of little meaning. V is TRBV27 and J is TRBJ1-5; D is undetermined. The length of the CDR3 is 12 residues. Trimming took 3 bases from V and 7 from J, leaving 7 bases between them. In germline, CDR1 is MNHEY, CDR2 SMNVEV (reference sequence). The CDR3: CASSFLGQPQHF. CDR3 DNA: TGTGCCAGCAGTTTCCTAGGCCAGCCCCAGCATTTT.

This clonotype came up many times. Little can be read into the size of this beta chain, an off-target read in a library designed for alpha chains. This sequence joins TRBV7-9 and TRBJ2-1; TRBD2 matches at 14 bases. This CDR3 contains 15 residues. V lost 6 bases to trimming and J lost 9 bases; unmatched junction nucleotides: 7. The germline CDR1 and CDR2 sequences are SEHNR and FQNEAQ (reference sequence). The CDR3 sequence is CASRTGTSGRGEQFF. CDR3 DNA sequence: TGTGCCAGCAGAACCGGGACTAGCGGGAGAGGTGAGCAGTTCTTC.

In this sample, this clonotype turned up a few times. The library was designed around alpha chains, so this beta chain is a stray read whose abundance carries little weight. Written as DNA, the CDR3 is TGCAGTGCTAGAGTCCCTAGCGGCCACAATGAGCAGTTCTTC. Translated: CSARVPSGHNEQFF. The V call is TRBV20-1, the J call TRBJ2-1; TRBD2 matches 7 bases. This CDR3 has 14 amino acids. V was clipped by 1 base and J by 5 bases; unmatched bases: 5. Looked up from germline, CDR1 is DFQATT and CDR2 is SNEGSKA (reference sequence).

This clonotype qualifies as medium-sized. The size of this beta chain means little, since it is a stray read in a library made for alpha chains. The chain employs TRBV5-6 and TRBJ1-1; D is ambiguous. The CDR3 contains 11 residues. The V and J ends lost 6 bases and 9 bases respectively, with 12 bases between them. Per the germline V gene, CDR1 is SGHDT and CDR2 is YYEEEE. CDR3 nucleotide sequence: TGTGCCAGCAACAAGGCAGGACAAGCTTTCTTT. Its protein is CASNKAGQAFF. The full variable domain, rest sourced from reference TRBV5-6 and TRBJ1-1, is DAGVTQSPTHLIKTRGQQVTLRCSPKSGHDTVSWYQQALGQGPQFIFQYYEEEERQRGNFPDRFSGHQFPNYSSELNVNALLLGDSALYLCASNKAGQAFFGQGTRLTVV.

This clonotype was recorded many times. This beta chain lies outside the target of a library built for alpha chains; its clone size means little. The chain has TRBV14 and TRBJ1-6; D unresolved. CDR3 length: 16 amino acids. Germline V gene sequence: CDR1 SGHDN, CDR2 FVKESK. V lost 5 bases and J 9 bases, leaving 20 bases between the germline ends. The CDR3 protein is CASSYRVSSIPSPLHF. CDR3 bases: TGTGCCAGCAGCTATCGTGTCTCCTCGATCCCTTCACCCCTCCACTTT.

A word on this clonotype: This beta chain appears as a stray read in a library generated for alpha chains; its size is not informative. The chain carries TRBV6-5 and TRBJ2-7, with 9 bases identical to TRBD2. Germline V CDR1 and CDR2: MNHEY, SVGAGI. Trimming at V came to 0 bases and at J to 6 bases, leaving 9 bases not matched to a gene. The CDR3 is made up of 16 amino acids. CDR3 DNA: TGTGCCAGCAGTTACTCGCCCCTAGCGGGGATTGGCGAGCAGTACTTC. It specifies CASSYSPLAGIGEQYF.

As concerns this clonotype: As an off-target read in a library built for alpha chains, this beta chain has a frequency of little significance. The V call is TRBV24-1, the J call TRBJ2-1, with 13 bases aligning to TRBD2. Germline V CDR1 and CDR2: KGHDR, SFDVKD. Losses at the gene ends were 4 bases for V and 3 bases for J; bases not matched to a gene: 11. The CDR3 is made up of 19 amino acids. The CDR3 protein is CATSDPSGTSGISYNEQFF. CDR3 bases: TGTGCCACCAGTGACCCATCCGGGACTAGCGGGATCAGCTACAATGAGCAGTTCTTC.

Turning to this clonotype: This beta chain is off target for a library built for alpha chains, so its abundance means little. The CDR3 spells CASNQINTGELFF. The CDR3 nucleotides read TGCGCCAGCAACCAGATTAACACCGGGGAGCTGTTTTTT. The V call is TRBV10-2, the J call TRBJ2-2; D unresolved. Trimming removed 7 bases from V and 2 bases from J, with 8 bases in between. CDR1 and CDR2 (germline): WSHSY, SAAADI. CDR3 size: 13 residues.

This clonotype was seen ten or more times. A library prepared for alpha chains yielded this beta chain as an off-target read; its size is of little meaning. The chain joins TRBV29-1 to TRBJ2-5; D perhaps matches TRBD1 (5 bases). Per the germline V gene, CDR1 is SQVTM and CDR2 is ANQGSEA. The CDR3 is 14 amino acids. Trimming stripped 5 bases from V and 4 bases from J, with 17 bases between. The CDR3 sequence is CSVTRVPVAETQYF. CDR3 in DNA: TGCAGCGTTACCAGGGTACCGGTTGCAGAGACCCAGTACTTC.

This clonotype is medium-sized (0.01 to 0.1%). This beta chain is an off-target read within a library intended for alpha chains, so its frequency means little. This CDR3 reads CASRDRLFTDTQYF. The CDR3 DNA is TGTGCCAGTCGGGACAGACTTTTCACAGATACGCAGTATTTT. The rearrangement uses TRBV2 and TRBJ2-3; 7 nucleotides line up with TRBD1. Looked up from germline, CDR1 is SNHLY and CDR2 is FYNNEI. J gave up 2 bases and V 9 bases, and 8 bases lay outside the gene matches. The length of the CDR3 is 14 residues. Supplemented by reference TRBV2 and TRBJ2-3, the full variable domain reads EPEVTQTPSHQVTQMGQEVILRCVPISNHLYFYWYRQILGQKVEFLVSFYNNEISEKSEIFDDQFSVERPDGSNFTLKIRSTKLEDSAMYFCASRDRLFTDTQYFGPGTRLTVL.

In this sample, this clonotype is medium-sized. With the library built for alpha chains, this beta chain is off target and its frequency is not meaningful. V is TRBV25-1 and J is TRBJ1-1, with D possibly TRBD1 on 6 matching bases. The germline CDR1 and CDR2 sequences are MGHDK and SYGVNS. Trimming pared 6 bases from V and 4 bases from J, leaving 12 bases between. This CDR3 has 13 residues. This CDR3 is CASRTRDTTEAFF. DNA for the CDR3: TGTGCCAGCAGGACCCGGGACACCACTGAAGCTTTCTTT. The variable domain in full, with the rest retrieved from reference TRBV25-1 and TRBJ1-1, is EADIYQTPRYLVIGTGKKITLECSQTMGHDKMYWYQQDPGMELHLIHYSYGVNSTEKGDLSSESTVSRIRTEHFPLTLESARPSHTSQYLCASRTRDTTEAFFGQGTRLTVV.

This clonotype has at least ten counts. This beta chain represents an off-target read in a library built for alpha chains; its size is of limited meaning. The V gene is TRBV9, the J gene TRBJ1-1; TRBD1 is a possible D gene (6 bases). CDR3 size: 17 residues. Germline V gives CDR1 SGDLS, CDR2 YYNGEE. Between the trimmed V and J ends, which lost 0 bases and 7 bases, there was a span of 22 bases. The CDR3 protein is CASSVGLTRTEQSEAFF. In DNA form, the CDR3 reads TGTGCCAGCAGCGTAGGGTTAACGCGGACAGAGCAAAGTGAAGCTTTCTTT.

This clonotype occurred a few times. The library was prepared for alpha chains; this beta chain is a stray read, so its frequency means little. V gene TRBV20-1 combines with J gene TRBJ1-5; TRBD1 is a possible D gene (6 bases). Looked up from germline, CDR1 is DFQATT and CDR2 is SNEGSKA (reference sequence). With 0 bases removed from V and 6 bases from J, the gap between germline ends came to 12 bases. The CDR3 is 14 residues long. CDR3 bases: TGCAGTGCTAGAGACAAGTGGGGGGCTCAGCCCCAGCATTTT. Its translation: CSARDKWGAQPQHF.